The 16 T cell receptor beta chains below all came from one sample that was sequenced in a study of vaccination and CD4 T cells after COVID-19. No antigen has been identified for these receptors. Treatment noted: approximately 11-day PBMC culture with coronavirus spike peptide pools or control peptides (ViraFEST assay). With the Oncomine TCR Beta short-read assay, DNA from cultured CD4+ T cells was sequenced. MiXCR, applied by TCRdb to the PCR reads, yields one record per CDR3 protein. The table includes about 15,000 distinct CDR3 sequences, approximately 48% detected once. Sequenced sample: CD4+ T cells from blood, cultured in vitro. All receptors come from a human donor who had recovered from COVID-19.

In its sample, this clonotype was seen once. The rearrangement uses TRBV29-1 and TRBJ1-2; 9 bases match TRBD1. CDR3 length: 14 amino acids. Germline values: CDR1 SQVTM, CDR2 ANQGSEA. The V and J ends lost 6 bases and 7 bases, in that order; junction bases with no gene match: 12. The CDR3 region has the DNA TGCAGCGTCAAGGGACAGGGCTCGATAGTTGGCTACACCTTC. Amino acids: CSVKGQGSIVGYTF. Together with reference TRBV29-1 and TRBJ1-2, the CDR3 gives the full variable domain: SAVISQKPSRDICQRGTSLTIQCQVDSQVTMMFWYRQQPGQSLTLIATANQGSEATYESGFVIDKFPISRPNLTFSTLTVSNMSPEDSSIYLCSVKGQGSIVGYTFGSGTRLTVV.

This rearrangement joins TRBV30 to TRBJ1-3, with D hard to call. The CDR3 consists of 12 residues. V was pared by 1 base and J by 4 bases, with 5 bases between. Germline V lookup: CDR1 GTSNPN, CDR2 SVGIG (reference sequence). This CDR3 reads CAWSDSGNTIYF. Here the CDR3 DNA reads TGTGCCTGGAGTGACAGCGGAAACACCATATATTTT.

V usage is TRBV20-1 and J usage is TRBJ1-1; D gene uncertain. The V and J ends lost 3 bases and 4 bases respectively, with 12 bases between them. This CDR3 has 13 amino acids. The V gene's germline CDR1 is DFQATT and CDR2 SNEGSKA (reference sequence). The CDR3 nucleotides read TGCAGTGCTAGTGGCCAGACGAGCACTGAAGCTTTCTTT. It is translated as CSASGQTSTEAFF.

The V gene is TRBV12-3 or TRBV12-4, the J gene TRBJ2-5; possibly TRBD1 for D (5 bases). V was pared by 5 bases and J by 5 bases, with 12 bases between. This CDR3 has 13 residues. The CDR3 protein is CASSKNRWETQYF. In DNA form, the CDR3 reads TGTGCCAGCAGTAAAAACAGGTGGGAGACCCAGTACTTC.

In its sample, this clonotype was seen a few times. V usage is TRBV5-1 and J usage is TRBJ1-6; the match to TRBD1 covers 7 bases. V lost 4 bases, J lost 5 bases, and 6 bases stayed unmatched. The CDR3 is 15 residues long. Per germline, CDR1 SGHRS and CDR2 YFSETQ. CDR3 region: CASSGGTADNSPLHF. For the CDR3, the DNA is TGCGCCAGCAGCGGGGGGACAGCGGATAATTCACCCCTCCACTTT.

This chain uses TRBV30 with TRBJ1-1, with D possibly being TRBD1 (5 bases). Germline-derived CDR1 and CDR2 are GTSNPN and SVGIG (reference sequence). The CDR3 is made up of 10 amino acids. The V and J ends lost 4 bases and 11 bases respectively, with 11 bases between them. CDR3 bases: TGTGCCTGGATGGGGACTGGCGCTTTCTTT. It codes for CAWMGTGAFF.

This clonotype was observed a handful of times. The genes are TRBV28 and TRBJ2-3; possibly TRBD2 for D (5 bases). The CDR3 is 18 amino acids. V was clipped by 3 bases and J by 0 bases, with 19 bases between them. Germline CDR1 reads MDHEN; CDR2 reads SYDVKM. CDR3 bases: TGTGCCAGCAGTTTTTCGGGGTTCGCAGGATCTAGCACAGATACGCAGTATTTT. Amino acids: CASSFSGFAGSSTDTQYF. Full variable domain (rest looked up from reference TRBV28 and TRBJ2-3): DVKVTQSSRYLVKRTGEKVFLECVQDMDHENMFWYRQDPGLGLRLIYFSYDVKMKEKGDIPEGYSVSREKKERFSLILESASTNQTSMYLCASSFSGFAGSSTDTQYFGPGTRLTVL.

The chain recombines TRBV19 with TRBJ1-5; D call uncertain. V shed 1 base and J shed 0 bases, with 7 bases lying between them. The length of the CDR3 is 15 residues. Germline values: CDR1 LNHDA, CDR2 SQIVND (reference sequence). The CDR3 bases are TGTGCCAGTAGTATAGCGGTTTATAGCAATCAGCCCCAGCATTTT. It translates to CASSIAVYSNQPQHF.

This clonotype was seen a single time. CDR3 coding DNA: TGTGCCAGCAGCTTAGGTGGGAACAGCAATCAGCCCCAGCATTTT. It specifies CASSLGGNSNQPQHF. The chain carries TRBV7-2 and TRBJ1-5; D call uncertain. Trimming took 1 base from V and 1 from J, leaving 8 bases between them. The CDR3 has 15 residues. CDR1 SGHTA and CDR2 FQGNSA come from the germline V gene.

This clonotype was picked up a small number of times. This chain uses TRBV27 with TRBJ2-1, with 8 bases identical to TRBD1. Germline CDR1 and CDR2: MNHEY and SMNVEV (reference sequence). CDR3 size: 17 residues. The V gene end was trimmed by 5 bases and the J gene end by 0 bases; junction bases not matched to a gene: 9. The CDR3 DNA reads TGTGCCAGCAGTCCGGGGACAGGTCTTCGCTCCTACAATGAGCAGTTCTTC. Translation gives CASSPGTGLRSYNEQFF.

The CDR3, as DNA: TGTGCCAGCAGCTTAACCGGTAGCACTGAAGCTTTCTTT. Protein product: CASSLTGSTEAFF. This rearrangement joins TRBV7-9 to TRBJ1-1; D is unresolved. V gave up 2 bases and J gave up 4 bases, with 8 bases separating them. This CDR3 has 13 amino acids. CDR1 and CDR2 from the germline V gene are SEHNR and FQNEAQ (reference sequence).

This clonotype was seen only a few times. The chain employs TRBV2 and TRBJ1-1; D might be TRBD1 (5 bases). Germline loops: CDR1 SNHLY, CDR2 FYNNEI. The CDR3 has 13 amino acids. Trimming left V 3 bases short and J 1 base short, with 6 bases between. CDR3 sequence: CASSEDTNTEAFF. CDR3 coding DNA: TGTGCCAGCAGTGAGGACACGAACACTGAAGCTTTCTTT.

This clonotype was found a few times. This sequence joins TRBV7-2 and TRBJ1-5; unclear D gene. V lost 3 bases and J 7 bases, leaving 7 bases between the germline ends. Germline CDR1 reads SGHTA; CDR2 reads FQGNSA. This CDR3 is built from 12 residues. As DNA, the CDR3 is TGTGCCAGCAGCTTTACGGGACAGCCCCAGCATTTT. Translated: CASSFTGQPQHF.

A word on this clonotype: The junction does not match germline at one end; this may be a read error. The genes are TRBV24-1 and TRBJ2-5, with TRBD1 identical over 9 bases. The germline CDR1 and CDR2 sequences are KGHDR and SFDVKD. CDR3 size: 16 residues. The CDR3 nucleotides are TGTGCCACCAGTGAGCCCGGGACAGGGTTCCAAGAGACCCAGCACTTC. It is translated as CATSEPGTGFQETQHF.

This chain joins TRBV20-1 and TRBJ2-1, with D possibly matching TRBD2 (6 bases). V lost 3 bases to trimming and J lost 4 bases, with 13 bases between them. CDR3 length: 14 amino acids. Germline CDR1 is DFQATT and CDR2 is SNEGSKA (reference sequence). The CDR3 sequence: CSASIPRDYNEQFF. CDR3 DNA sequence: TGCAGTGCTAGTATTCCGCGGGATTACAATGAGCAGTTCTTC.

This clonotype was detected only a few times. The J gene is TRBJ2-7, the V gene TRBV14; 7 bases are a match to TRBD1. Germline V gene lookup returns CDR1 SGHDN and CDR2 FVKESK. The CDR3 runs 15 residues. The V and J ends lost 1 base and 6 bases, in that order; junction bases with no gene match: 9. The CDR3 sequence: CASSQATGVVSEQYF. CDR3 bases: TGTGCCAGCAGCCAAGCAACAGGGGTGGTATCCGAGCAGTACTTC.